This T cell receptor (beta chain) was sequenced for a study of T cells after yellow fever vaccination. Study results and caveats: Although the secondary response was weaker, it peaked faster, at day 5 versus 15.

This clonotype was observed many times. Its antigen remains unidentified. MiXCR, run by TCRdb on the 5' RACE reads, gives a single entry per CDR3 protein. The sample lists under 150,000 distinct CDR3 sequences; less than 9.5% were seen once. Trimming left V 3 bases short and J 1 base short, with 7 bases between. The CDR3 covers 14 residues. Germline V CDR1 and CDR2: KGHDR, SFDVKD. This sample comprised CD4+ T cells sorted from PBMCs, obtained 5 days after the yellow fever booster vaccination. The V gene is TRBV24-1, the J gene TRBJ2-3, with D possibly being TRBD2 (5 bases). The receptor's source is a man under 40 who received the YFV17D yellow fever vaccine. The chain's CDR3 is CATSDPRGTDTQYF. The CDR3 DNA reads TGTGCCACCAGTGATCCGCGGGGCACAGATACGCAGTATTTT.